This record looks at one T cell receptor beta chain sequence and its context. This entry belongs to a study of blood T cell repertoires in COVID-19. Whole-study context: The United States, Italy and Spain supplied acute and convalescent COVID-19 samples.

Data came from immunoSEQ multiplex PCR; TCRdb stores just in-frame clones and leaves some out. The sample comprises about 360,000 clones, approximately 88% of which are singletons, and roughly 2% rests with the top ten. The junction had 4 bases not matched to a gene; V was cut back by 4 bases and J by 2 bases. This CDR3 is 13 amino acids long. The V gene's germline CDR1 is SQVTM and CDR2 ANQGSEA. Grouping used clinical history reported by participants in a survey and questionnaire. The rearrangement links TRBV29-1 to TRBJ2-7; 8 nucleotides agree with TRBD1. The specimen sequenced was PBMCs or T cells enriched from blood (not recorded which). The source of this sequence is a woman aged 40 to 55 with acute COVID-19. The CDR3 DNA follows: TGCAGCGTTGGACAGGGGTACCCCTACGAGCAGTACTTC. Amino acids: CSVGQGYPYEQYF.